Listed below are T cell receptor beta chains from one sample, sequenced in a study of vaccination effects on CD4 cells after COVID-19. The antigens of these receptors remain unknown. Data came from immunoSEQ multiplex PCR; TCRdb stores just in-frame clones and leaves some out. The table records fewer than 40,000 clones, 70% to 85% of them present only once. The specimen comprised CD4+ T cells from PBMCs cultured with HCoV-NL63 spike peptides, sampled after COVID-19 vaccination. The receptors originated from a human donor who received a COVID-19 vaccine. Some clones in this sample may be carry-over from other donors' samples. CDR3s include the opening cysteine and the closing phenylalanine or tryptophan.

V gene | CDR3 protein
TRBV5-1 | CASSLGTGGAQETQYF
TRBV20-1 | CSARYGPEAFF
TRBV12-3/TRBV12-4 | CASPRNNEQFF
TRBV3-1/TRBV3-2 | CASSLGQGNSGANVLTF
TRBV6-6 | CASSLKGTGELFF
TRBV5-1 | CASSLLRSSYNEQFF
TRBV2 | CASSEVGSGNTIYF
TRBV7-2 | CASSFHTGGSEKLFF
TRBV3-1/TRBV3-2 | CASSHHGADTQYF
TRBV5-6 | CASSFPDRANYGYTF
TRBV6-2/TRBV6-3 | CASSSTGGSAPQHF
TRBV2 | CASRDYRIYQNSPLHF
TRBV11-2 | CASSPGTGGILETQYF
TRBV7-9 | CASSLEAGLRGTQYF
TRBV5-8 | CASSFRDIGFF
TRBV7-9 | CASSGDGKNTEAFF
TRBV20-1 | CSAYADTEAFF
TRBV2 | CASSEERGGHNEQFF
TRBV30 | CAWSPDSPYGYTF
TRBV6-2/TRBV6-3 | CASSPPVGSYGYTF
TRBV29-1 | CSVGAEYGYTF
TRBV14 | CASSQAPGGYTF
TRBV3-1/TRBV3-2 | CASSHMSTGELFF
TRBV6-6 | CASSNREPPGYTF
TRBV3-1/TRBV3-2 | CASSQDGSSYNEQFF
TRBV18 | CASSPTIAGRMNTGELFF
TRBV19 | CASSIGLAGGRGNTGELFF
TRBV30 | CAWRTSGGFTGELFF
TRBV3-1/TRBV3-2 | CASSRQSTDTQYF
TRBV12-3/TRBV12-4 | CASIGYTGELFF
TRBV5-1 | CASGPAQRPDYNEQFF
TRBV5-1 | CASSLVSSGANVLTF
TRBV28 | CASSLRQGPQPQHF
TRBV12-3/TRBV12-4 | CASTHTRGIQYF
TRBV2 | CASSDPGAVADTQYF
TRBV7-2 | CASSLVTGAATNEKLFF
TRBV6-5 | CASSRGQGGNIQYF
TRBV19 | CASTVLRGGTGESYGYTF
TRBV7-2 | CASSSGTSGRNEQFF